The 16 T cell receptor beta chains below come from one sample, sequenced in a study of blood T cell repertoires in COVID-19. Profiled with immunoSEQ multiplex PCR; TCRdb holds only in-frame clones, not every one. Among about 260,000 clones listed, 88% were seen once. Material: peripheral blood. These receptors all stem from a human donor in a cohort sampled during active COVID-19.

The chain combines TRBV27 with TRBJ1-1; 7 bases fit TRBD1. The CDR3 has 14 amino acids. J gave up 1 base and V 3 bases, and 2 bases lay outside the gene matches. Germline V gene lookup returns CDR1 MNHEY and CDR2 SMNVEV (reference sequence). In DNA form, the CDR3 reads TGTGCCAGCAGTTTCGGGACAGCGAACACTGAAGCTTTCTTT. Its translation is CASSFGTANTEAFF.

The gene calls are TRBV28 and TRBJ1-2, with 9 bases that match TRBD1. The CDR3 extends over 17 amino acids. The junction had 14 bases not matched to a gene; V was cut back by 5 bases and J by 4 bases. Per the germline V gene, CDR1 is MDHEN and CDR2 is SYDVKM. The CDR3 bases are TGTGCCAGCAGTCCCGGCCCCTACAGGGGGCATGGCTATGGCTACACCTTC. This gives the protein CASSPGPYRGHGYGYTF.

V and J are TRBV19 and TRBJ1-4; possibly TRBD1 for D (6 bases). The V gene's germline CDR1 is LNHDA and CDR2 SQIVND (reference sequence). This CDR3 has 16 residues. V was trimmed by 6 bases and J by 8 bases, leaving 22 bases between them. In DNA, the CDR3 is TGTGCCAGTAGCGATCGCAGGGGCCCTGGAGGCGAAAAACTGTTTTTT. Protein product: CASSDRRGPGGEKLFF.

The chain couples TRBV7-9 to TRBJ2-7; the match to TRBD2 covers 12 bases. CDR3 length: 14 amino acids. The germline V gene has CDR1 SEHNR and CDR2 FQNEAQ (reference sequence). With 5 bases clipped from V and 5 bases from J, the junction kept 4 bases outside the gene matches. The CDR3 loop is CASSNTSGRNEQYF. CDR3 coding DNA: TGTGCCAGCAGCAATACTAGCGGGAGGAACGAGCAGTACTTC. Complete variable domain (other parts from reference TRBV7-9 and TRBJ2-7): DTGVSQNPRHKITKRGQNVTFRCDPISEHNRLYWYRQTLGQGPEFLTYFQNEAQLEKSRLLSDRFSAERPKGSFSTLEIQRTEQGDSAMYLCASSNTSGRNEQYFGPGTRLTVT.

V gene TRBV3-1 (or the pseudogene TRBV3-2) combines with J gene TRBJ2-1; 9 bases fit TRBD1. This CDR3 comprises 15 residues. J gave up 2 bases and V 7 bases, and 6 bases lay outside the gene matches. Germline V gene data show CDR1 as LGHDT and CDR2 as YNNKEL (reference sequence). The CDR3 is CASTMGQGAYNEQFF. CDR3 nucleotides: TGTGCCAGCACCATGGGACAGGGCGCCTACAATGAGCAGTTCTTC.

This chain connects TRBV9 to TRBJ1-4; D is perhaps TRBD1 (5 bases). Trimming removed 1 base at V and 6 bases at J, with 10 bases between. The CDR3 consists of 14 residues. Germline V gene data show CDR1 as SGDLS and CDR2 as YYNGEE. The CDR3 DNA reads as TGTGCCAGCAGCGTACCAGGAGGGGATGAAAAACTGTTTTTT. Translated, it gives CASSVPGGDEKLFF.

This chain uses TRBV7-3 with TRBJ2-3; possibly TRBD2 for D (6 bases). The V gene lost 0 bases and the J gene lost 0 bases, with 10 bases spanning the gap. The CDR3 is 16 residues long. Per the germline V gene, CDR1 is SGHTA and CDR2 is FQGTGA. As DNA, the CDR3 is TGTGCCAGCAGCTTAACCGGGACTCCGAGCACAGATACGCAGTATTTT. This translates into CASSLTGTPSTDTQYF.

The chain couples TRBV19 to TRBJ1-1; 9 bases map to TRBD1. V trimming: 3 bases; J trimming: 3 bases; junction bases outside the gene matches: 5. Per germline, CDR1 LNHDA and CDR2 SQIVND (reference sequence). The length of the CDR3 is 15 residues. CDR3 protein: CASSIGTGYDTEAFF. The CDR3 nucleotides read TGTGCCAGTAGTATTGGGACAGGGTACGACACTGAAGCTTTCTTT.

The V call is TRBV25-1, the J call TRBJ1-2; D gene unclear. This CDR3 is built from 13 residues. CDR1 and CDR2 (germline): MGHDK, SYGVNS. V shed 8 bases and J shed 3 bases, with 13 bases lying between them. CDR3 sequence: CASSFGFDYGYTF. The CDR3 DNA reads TGTGCCAGCTCGTTTGGCTTTGACTATGGCTACACCTTC.

This chain joins TRBV30 and TRBJ1-1; D is undetermined. Trimming pared 0 bases from V and 5 bases from J, leaving 10 bases between. The CDR3 length is 13 residues. Per germline, CDR1 GTSNPN and CDR2 SVGIG (reference sequence). DNA for the CDR3: TGTGCCTGGAGTGTGAACTTGATTACTGAAGCTTTCTTT. Protein product: CAWSVNLITEAFF.

In this sample, this clone turned up a few times. The chain joins TRBV19 to TRBJ2-1; 9 nucleotides agree with TRBD1. This CDR3 has 15 amino acids. Germline CDR1 is LNHDA and CDR2 is SQIVND (reference sequence). The junction had 6 bases not matched to a gene; V was cut back by 5 bases and J by 4 bases. The CDR3 loop reads CASSWDREFYNEQFF. The CDR3, as DNA: TGTGCCAGTAGTTGGGACAGGGAATTTTACAATGAGCAGTTCTTC.

The rearrangement joins TRBV24-1 to TRBJ1-5, with 8 bases fitting TRBD1. Germline trimming cut 4 bases from V and 4 bases from J; bases unmatched to any gene: 20. This CDR3 is 20 amino acids long. The germline V gene encodes CDR1 KGHDR and CDR2 SFDVKD. CDR3 region: CATSDPGQGGDLQANQPQHF. For the CDR3, the DNA is TGTGCCACCAGTGACCCTGGACAGGGTGGGGACCTCCAGGCAAATCAGCCCCAGCATTTT.

This rearrangement joins TRBV9 to TRBJ2-3; 14 nucleotides line up with TRBD2. Germline V gene sequence: CDR1 SGDLS, CDR2 YYNGEE. The CDR3 totals 16 residues. V shed 4 bases, J shed 7 bases, and the junction held 8 bases outside the gene matches. CDR3 in DNA: TGTGCCAGCAGCACGGGACTAGCGGGAGAATGGTATACGCAGTATTTT. Translation: CASSTGLAGEWYTQYF.

The chain recombines TRBV6-5 with TRBJ1-2, with 10 nucleotides matching TRBD1. CDR3 length equals 16 residues. The ends lost 1 base at V and 4 bases at J; junction bases unmatched: 6. Germline V gene data show CDR1 as MNHEY and CDR2 as SVGAGI. CDR3 region: CASSYYYRTGGYGYTF. In DNA, the CDR3 is TGTGCCAGCAGTTACTACTATCGGACAGGGGGCTATGGCTACACCTTC.

The chain combines TRBV6-5 with TRBJ2-7; possibly TRBD2 for D (5 bases). CDR1 is MNHEY and CDR2 is SVGAGI in the germline V gene. V was pared by 5 bases and J by 4 bases, with 15 bases between. This CDR3 contains 14 residues. CDR3 in amino acids: CASSKTPSGYEQYF. The CDR3 DNA sequence: TGTGCCAGCAGTAAGACACCCTCGGGGTACGAGCAGTACTTC.

The genes are TRBV5-6 and TRBJ2-5; tentatively, D is TRBD1 (6 bases). The length of the CDR3 is 15 residues. The ends were cut back, 3 bases at V and 1 base at J, with 13 bases in the middle. Germline-derived CDR1 and CDR2 are SGHDT and YYEEEE. The CDR3 is CASSWGPGAQETQYF. DNA of the CDR3: TGTGCCAGCAGCTGGGGGCCAGGGGCCCAAGAGACCCAGTACTTC.